The 9 T cell receptor beta chains in this list originate from one sample, sequenced in a study of shared clonotypes between healthy human individuals. Sequencing used immunoSEQ multiplex PCR; TCRdb keeps in-frame clones, though not all of them. The sample shows some 1.5 million clones, 98% of them seen only once. The sequenced material came from naive CD4+ T cells sorted from blood. Noted subset: CD45RA+ positively selected. These TCRs come from a man younger than 40 in good health.

The chain has TRBV5-6 and TRBJ2-2; 13 nucleotides agree with TRBD2. Unmatched junction bases numbered 5, after V lost 3 bases and J lost 6 bases. Germline V CDR1 and CDR2: SGHDT, YYEEEE. The CDR3 has 16 residues. DNA for the CDR3: TGTGCCAGCAGCTCGGGACTAGCGGGAAGGTCCGGGGAGCTGTTTTTT. Its protein is CASSSGLAGRSGELFF.

The chain recombines TRBV2 with TRBJ2-7, with D possibly being TRBD1 or TRBD2 (5 bases each). Germline CDR1 and CDR2: SNHLY and FYNNEI. Trimming took 8 bases from V and 0 from J, leaving 11 bases between them. The CDR3 runs 13 residues. The CDR3 sequence: CASGWDDSYEQYF. The CDR3 DNA is TGTGCCAGCGGATGGGACGACTCCTACGAGCAGTACTTC.

For the CDR3, the DNA is TGTGCCAGCAGCCCGCCTGGACTAGTATTTGACGATGAGCAGTTCTTC. It is translated as CASSPPGLVFDDEQFF. The chain is built from TRBV7-2 and TRBJ2-1; 7 nucleotides match TRBD2. This CDR3 spans 16 amino acids. Germline loops: CDR1 SGHTA, CDR2 FQGNSA. Trimming cost V 5 bases and J 8 bases; bases outside gene matches: 15.

As for this clone: The junction departs from the called germline gene at one end, perhaps through a read error. The J gene is TRBJ1-5, the V gene TRBV7-7; D is unresolved. There are 13 residues in the CDR3. Germline loops: CDR1 SSHAT, CDR2 FNYEAQ (reference sequence). The CDR3 DNA follows: TGTGCTAGCAGCTTAAATAGCAATCAGCCCCAGCATTTT. Translation: CASSLNSNQPQHF.

A remark on this clone: The same CDR3 also results from other DNA sequences found in this sample. The gene calls are TRBV30 and TRBJ1-5, with a possible D match to TRBD1 (6 bases). Deletions cut 0 bases from V and 1 base from J, with 7 bases between. Per the germline V gene, CDR1 is GTSNPN and CDR2 is SVGIG (reference sequence). The CDR3 is 14 amino acids. In DNA, the CDR3 is TGTGCCTGGAGTGTACAGGGAAGCAATCAGCCCCAGCATTTT. This encodes CAWSVQGSNQPQHF.

The rearrangement uses TRBV25-1 and TRBJ2-2, with D possibly called TRBD1 or TRBD2 (5 bases each). Germline CDR1 reads MGHDK; CDR2 reads SYGVNS. This CDR3 is 14 amino acids long. Trimming cost V 8 bases and J 1 base, with 11 bases left between them. The CDR3 loop reads CASRDPKNTGELFF. As DNA, the CDR3 is TGTGCCAGCCGGGACCCAAAGAACACCGGGGAGCTGTTTTTT.

As DNA, the CDR3 is TGTGCCAGCAGTGAGGTGGTAGAGACCCAGTACTTC. This encodes CASSEVVETQYF. V usage is TRBV25-1 and J usage is TRBJ2-5; D not resolved. V was pared by 3 bases and J by 4 bases, with 6 bases between. CDR3 length: 12 residues. CDR1 MGHDK and CDR2 SYGVNS come from the germline V gene.

The rearrangement joins TRBV28 to TRBJ2-6; D may be TRBD2 (6 bases). V lost 4 bases and J lost 4, with 14 bases in between. Germline CDR1 and CDR2: MDHEN and SYDVKM. The length of the CDR3 is 16 residues. The CDR3 nucleotides read TGTGCCAGCAGTTCGTGGGGAGGCGTCGGGGCCAACGTCCTGACTTTC. Amino acids: CASSSWGGVGANVLTF.

The CDR3 DNA reads TGCGCCAGCAGCTTGGAGGCTAGCGGTAGCGCAGATACGCAGTATTTT. Translating it yields CASSLEASGSADTQYF. The chain is built from TRBV5-1 and TRBJ2-3; 7 nucleotides align to TRBD2. There are 16 residues in the CDR3. The V gene end was trimmed by 0 bases and the J gene end by 4 bases; junction bases not matched to a gene: 8. Looked up from germline, CDR1 is SGHRS and CDR2 is YFSETQ.